The 28 T cell receptor beta chains presented below share a single source sample, sequenced in a study of T cells in Graves' hyperthyroidism and ophthalmopathy. Amplified TCR beta CDR3 regions came from RNA transcripts. Researchers ran a first-round RT-PCR on the TCR CDR3 using the HTBI primer set. In TCRdb, the multiplex PCR reads were re-called with MiXCR into one record per CDR3 protein. Altogether some 320,000 distinct CDR3 sequences are present, about an eighth being singletons, with the ten largest covering around 32%. The sample taken for sequencing was blood. These receptors were taken from a woman aged 40-49 years with Graves' ophthalmopathy.

This clonotype has a handful of counts. This chain links TRBV18 with TRBJ1-1, with D hard to call. Trimming removed 4 bases from V and 1 base from J, with 13 bases in between. CDR3 length equals 15 residues. Per germline, CDR1 KGHSH and CDR2 LQKENI. The CDR3 loop reads CASSRTTAENTEAFF. The CDR3 region has the DNA TGTGCCAGCTCACGAACCACGGCAGAGAACACTGAAGCTTTCTTT.

This clonotype was observed a handful of times. This chain links TRBV19 with TRBJ2-3, with 9 bases that match TRBD2. This CDR3 is 15 amino acids long. The J segment lost 4 bases and the V segment lost 6 bases, leaving 8 bases of the junction unmatched. Germline assignment: CDR1 LNHDA and CDR2 SQIVND (reference sequence). The CDR3 nucleotides read TGTGCCAGTAGCCGAGCGGGGGGAAATTCAGATACGCAGTATTTT. This codes for CASSRAGGNSDTQYF.

This clonotype was detected ten times or more. The chain uses TRBV2 and TRBJ2-5, with 9 bases matching TRBD1. CDR3 size: 15 residues. V trimming: 6 bases; J trimming: 4 bases; junction bases outside the gene matches: 9. Germline CDR1 and CDR2: SNHLY and FYNNEI. CDR3 in amino acids: CASSDPVGQGETQYF. The DNA of the CDR3 is TGTGCCAGCAGCGACCCAGTGGGACAGGGAGAGACCCAGTACTTC. Together with reference TRBV2 and TRBJ2-5, the CDR3 gives the full variable domain: EPEVTQTPSHQVTQMGQEVILRCVPISNHLYFYWYRQILGQKVEFLVSFYNNEISEKSEIFDDQFSVERPDGSNFTLKIRSTKLEDSAMYFCASSDPVGQGETQYFGPGTRLLVL.

This clonotype was seen repeatedly, ten times or more. The chain employs TRBV28 and TRBJ2-7; 7 nucleotides agree with TRBD2. CDR1 and CDR2 from the germline V gene are MDHEN and SYDVKM. Losses at the gene ends were 2 bases for V and 7 bases for J; bases not matched to a gene: 11. This CDR3 has 15 residues. CDR3 region: CASSLGSAGAKEQYF. In DNA form, the CDR3 reads TGTGCCAGCAGTTTAGGATCGGCGGGAGCAAAGGAGCAGTACTTC.

This clonotype was found many times. This CDR3 reads CASSLGFGAGEQYF. CDR3 DNA: TGTGCCAGCAGCTTAGGTTTCGGGGCGGGCGAGCAGTACTTC. The chain couples TRBV7-9 to TRBJ2-7, with D perhaps TRBD1 or TRBD2 (5 bases each). The CDR3 length is 14 residues. V was trimmed by 1 base and J by 6 bases, leaving 13 bases between them. Germline assignment: CDR1 SEHNR and CDR2 FQNEAQ (reference sequence).

This clonotype came up many times. The J gene is TRBJ1-1, the V gene TRBV13; D call uncertain. The germline CDR1 and CDR2 sequences are PRHDT and FYEKMQ (reference sequence). The CDR3 is 12 amino acids. V dropped 4 bases and J dropped 7 bases, with 10 bases sitting between them. The CDR3 protein is CASSSIAREAFF. Written as DNA, the CDR3 is TGTGCCAGCAGCTCCATAGCCCGTGAAGCTTTCTTT.

This clonotype was seen a handful of times. The chain links TRBV14 to TRBJ2-2, with 12 bases that match TRBD2. CDR3 length: 22 amino acids. Looked up from germline, CDR1 is SGHDN and CDR2 is FVKESK. V lost 0 bases, J lost 6 bases, and 20 bases stayed unmatched. In DNA, the CDR3 is TGTGCCAGCAGCCAAGAGGAAGGGCTAGCGGGGGGGCGGTACCATCCCCCCGGGGAGCTGTTTTTT. This gives the protein CASSQEEGLAGGRYHPPGELFF.

This clonotype appeared many times. CDR3 protein: CASSPWWSGDTEAFF. In DNA form, the CDR3 reads TGCGCCAGCAGCCCGTGGTGGAGTGGTGACACTGAAGCTTTCTTT. The chain links TRBV5-1 to TRBJ1-1; D gene uncertain. V lost 4 bases and J lost 3, with 16 bases in between. This CDR3 comprises 15 residues. Germline V gene lookup returns CDR1 SGHRS and CDR2 YFSETQ.

This clonotype appeared a few times. The gene calls are TRBV27 and TRBJ2-7; D call uncertain. The germline gives CDR1 MNHEY, CDR2 SMNVEV (reference sequence). The V end was cut by 4 bases, the J end by 0 bases, with 10 bases between. This CDR3 has 14 residues. The CDR3 bases are TGTGCCAGCAGTTCTCCCCTAAGCTCCTACGAGCAGTACTTC. Amino acids: CASSSPLSSYEQYF.

This clonotype occurred many times. V usage is TRBV12-3 or TRBV12-4 and J usage is TRBJ2-7; 8 bases fit TRBD1. This CDR3 is 14 amino acids long. J was trimmed by 2 bases and V by 6 bases; bases with no gene match: 6. The CDR3 loop reads CASRPGTGPYEQYF. The CDR3 DNA reads as TGTGCCAGCAGGCCCGGGACAGGACCCTACGAGCAGTACTTC.

In this sample, this clonotype turned up a few times. The genes are TRBV7-9 and TRBJ2-2; D possibly corresponds to TRBD1 (6 bases). CDR3 size: 16 residues. The ends were cut back, 4 bases at V and 4 bases at J, with 16 bases in the middle. The germline gives CDR1 SEHNR, CDR2 FQNEAQ (reference sequence). The CDR3 DNA reads TGTGCCAGCAGCTCTGGGCCGACAGGTGTCACCGGGGAGCTGTTTTTT. Protein sequence: CASSSGPTGVTGELFF.

In this sample, this clonotype turned up many times. This chain uses TRBV24-1 with TRBJ2-5, with D perhaps TRBD1 (5 bases). The V gene's germline CDR1 is KGHDR and CDR2 SFDVKD. CDR3 length: 16 amino acids. The V end was cut by 2 bases, the J end by 5 bases, with 17 bases between. The CDR3 loop reads CATSDSRQRSGETQYF. CDR3 coding DNA: TGTGCCACCAGTGATTCTAGACAGCGTTCAGGGGAGACCCAGTACTTC.

Ten or more counts support this clonotype. This rearrangement joins TRBV7-8 to TRBJ1-3, with D unresolved. This CDR3 is built from 13 residues. CDR1 and CDR2 (germline): SGHVS, FQNEAQ. Trimming took 0 bases from V and 3 from J, leaving 3 bases between them. The CDR3 DNA follows: TGTGCCAGCAGCTTAGCGCTTGGAAACACCATATATTTT. It translates to CASSLALGNTIYF.

This clonotype was observed a few times. The chain combines TRBV27 with TRBJ2-1, with D perhaps assigned TRBD1 or TRBD2 (5 bases each). Germline V gene data show CDR1 as MNHEY and CDR2 as SMNVEV (reference sequence). Trimming shortened V by 3 bases and J by 6 bases, and 9 bases separated the two germline ends. The CDR3 totals 13 residues. The CDR3 is CASSFSGRNEQFF. CDR3 sequence (DNA): TGTGCCAGCAGTTTCTCGGGGCGCAATGAGCAGTTCTTC.

The chain combines TRBV28 with TRBJ2-1; D is possibly TRBD2 (5 bases). This CDR3 is built from 18 residues. V lost 3 bases and J lost 4, with 22 bases in between. CDR1 and CDR2 (germline): MDHEN, SYDVKM. The CDR3 nucleotides are TGTGCCAGCAGTTTTTACGGCCCGACTGTGAGGGCATACAATGAGCAGTTCTTC. Protein product: CASSFYGPTVRAYNEQFF. Supplemented by reference TRBV28 and TRBJ2-1, the full variable domain reads DVKVTQSSRYLVKRTGEKVFLECVQDMDHENMFWYRQDPGLGLRLIYFSYDVKMKEKGDIPEGYSVSREKKERFSLILESASTNQTSMYLCASSFYGPTVRAYNEQFFGPGTRLTVL.

The rearrangement links TRBV30 to TRBJ1-2, with D unclear. CDR3 size: 11 residues. Germline V lookup: CDR1 GTSNPN, CDR2 SVGIG (reference sequence). Deletions cut 7 bases from V and 5 bases from J, with 11 bases between. The CDR3 DNA follows: TGTGCCTACCGACGGACGTATGGCTACACCTTC. Amino acids: CAYRRTYGYTF.

This clonotype was counted many times. The chain joins TRBV5-1 to TRBJ2-3; 13 bases line up with TRBD2. Trimming at V came to 3 bases and at J to 3 bases, leaving 4 bases not matched to a gene. Germline V gene lookup returns CDR1 SGHRS and CDR2 YFSETQ. The CDR3 consists of 16 residues. CDR3 in amino acids: CASSYGLAGATDTQYF. Written as DNA, the CDR3 is TGCGCCAGCAGCTATGGACTAGCGGGGGCAACAGATACGCAGTATTTT.

This clonotype was seen only once. The rearrangement links TRBV9 to TRBJ2-3; TRBD1 or TRBD2 may be the D gene (5 bases each). Trimming removed 4 bases at V and 5 bases at J, with 26 bases between. The CDR3 loop spans 18 amino acids. Germline V gives CDR1 SGDLS, CDR2 YYNGEE. CDR3: CASSPRTEGILLRDTQYF. CDR3 sequence (DNA): TGTGCCAGCAGCCCCCGGACTGAGGGGATTTTGCTTCGAGATACGCAGTATTTT.

This clonotype came up many times. For the CDR3, the DNA is TGTGCCAGCAGTCCTAAGCTGGGGGAGCAGTTCTTC. This sequence encodes CASSPKLGEQFF. V is TRBV12-3 or TRBV12-4 and J is TRBJ2-1; D call uncertain. With 5 bases removed from V and 10 bases from J, the gap between germline ends came to 12 bases. This CDR3 is 12 amino acids long.

The chain has TRBV9 and TRBJ2-6; D gene unclear. This CDR3 spans 15 amino acids. Trimming removed 5 bases from V and 0 bases from J, with 9 bases in between. Germline assignment: CDR1 SGDLS and CDR2 YYNGEE. CDR3 in DNA: TGTGCCAGCAGTAAACTGAGCTCTGGGGCCAACGTCCTGACTTTC. Encoded protein: CASSKLSSGANVLTF.

In the case of this clonotype: This may come from a read error, since a much larger clone is one base off. The V call is TRBV3-1, the J call TRBJ2-7; D may be TRBD2 (6 bases). The CDR3 is 12 amino acids. Trimming stripped 6 bases from V and 6 bases from J, with 12 bases between. Germline CDR1 is LGHDT and CDR2 is YNNKEL (reference sequence). The CDR3 sequence is CASRNRRGEQYF. DNA for the CDR3: TGTGCCAGCAGGAACAGGCGGGGCGAGCAGTACTTC.

This clonotype was detected many times. The chain recombines TRBV2 with TRBJ2-5, with D possibly being TRBD2 (5 bases). Trimming stripped 4 bases from V and 1 base from J, with 13 bases between. Germline lookup yields CDR1 SNHLY and CDR2 FYNNEI. The CDR3 is made up of 15 amino acids. For the CDR3, the DNA is TGTGCCAGCAGTGGGGGAGCGGCGTTCCAAGAGACCCAGTACTTC. Residues: CASSGGAAFQETQYF.

The J gene is TRBJ2-5, the V gene TRBV20-1; D call uncertain. The CDR3 totals 12 residues. V lost 2 bases and J lost 5, with 9 bases in between. The germline V gene encodes CDR1 DFQATT and CDR2 SNEGSKA (reference sequence). The CDR3 DNA follows: TGCAGTGCTAGACCCTCAGCCGAGACCCAGTACTTC. Protein sequence: CSARPSAETQYF.

The rearrangement joins TRBV12-3 or TRBV12-4 to TRBJ2-7; D is unresolved. The V end lost 0 bases, the J end lost 3 bases, and 6 bases lay between the germline ends. This CDR3 is 13 amino acids long. CDR3 nucleotide sequence: TGTGCCAGCAGTTTAGCCTTGGGCTACGAGCAGTACTTC. This codes for CASSLALGYEQYF.

This clonotype has at least ten counts. The rearrangement joins TRBV27 to TRBJ1-2, with D possibly matching TRBD1 (5 bases). CDR3 length: 15 amino acids. Germline-derived CDR1 and CDR2 are MNHEY and SMNVEV (reference sequence). V lost 3 bases to trimming and J lost 2 bases, with 13 bases between them. CDR3 nucleotides: TGTGCCAGCAGTTTCTGGGACGGCCGGAACTATGGCTACACCTTC. Amino acid sequence: CASSFWDGRNYGYTF.

This clonotype has at least ten counts. The rearrangement uses TRBV28 and TRBJ2-5; no definite D call. V was clipped by 2 bases and J by 2 bases, with 9 bases between them. The CDR3 runs to 14 residues. Germline lookup yields CDR1 MDHEN and CDR2 SYDVKM. CDR3 DNA sequence: TGTGCCAGCAGTTTACCTCAAACACAAGAGACCCAGTACTTC. Amino acids: CASSLPQTQETQYF.

The table lists this clonotype with a few counts. This chain uses TRBV20-1 with TRBJ2-1; 9 nucleotides agree with TRBD2. CDR3 size: 12 residues. Germline CDR1 DFQATT, CDR2 SNEGSKA (reference sequence). CDR3 sequence reads: CRARGGTNEQFF. The CDR3 DNA is TGCAGAGCGCGGGGGGGAACAAATGAGCAGTTCTTC.

This clonotype was seen at least ten times. The rearrangement links TRBV29-1 to TRBJ1-2; weak D call: TRBD1 (5 bases). CDR1 is SQVTM, CDR2 ANQGSEA, per germline. This CDR3 spans 13 amino acids. The germline V and J ends were trimmed by 4 bases and 6 bases, with 15 bases remaining between them. In DNA, the CDR3 is TGCAGCGTTGGGATAGGAGTGGGGGATGGCTACACCTTC. It codes for CSVGIGVGDGYTF.